These T cell receptor beta chains were read from a single sample in a study of neurological immune-mediated disorders. TCRdb fed the 5' RACE reads into MiXCR, producing one record per CDR3 protein. The data contain tens of thousands of distinct CDR3 sequences, approximately 4.1% of them singletons. Sequencing input: PBMCs. Receptors originate from a man aged 25-45 years with multiple sclerosis. Each CDR3 is given with its conserved first and last residue. The size entry is marked missing in some rows and otherwise reads once, few, many or a size class.

clone_size | v_call | cdr3_aa
many | TRBV5-5 | CASSLGSHNEKLFF
many | TRBV10-2 | CASSRQGSSSTDTQYF
many | TRBV20-1 | CSAKVSQGNEQFF
few | TRBV5-1 | CASSLRKTYEQYF
many | TRBV6-6 | CASDRGREETQYF
many | TRBV2 | CARRLQNAEAFF
many | TRBV7-9 | CASSSKQEMNEKLFF
many | TRBV7-9 | CASSLAQRGGPNEQFF
many | TRBV7-9 | CASSLNSGYRTDTQYF
NA | TRBV19 | CASRTTGAPNYGYTF
many | TRBV20-1 | CSAREGQGLAAGELFF
few | TRBV5-1 | CASSLEGRGADYGYTF
few | TRBV10-3 | CAISSGGVNTEAFF
NA | TRBV11-2 | CASSPSGDANYGYTF
many | TRBV6-5 | CASSPGLAGGHAETQYF
many | TRBV27 | CASQLAESTDTQYF
NA | TRBV7-7 | CASSFTPASEAFF
many | TRBV5-1 | CASAPRVTDTQYF
many | TRBV6-4 | CASSLAGATDTQYF
NA | TRBV7-2 | CASSHTTGGRYEQYF
many | TRBV7-3 | CASSSTRNYTYEQYF
many | TRBV20-1 | CSARDPGQGGSTDTQYF
many | TRBV12-3/TRBV12-4 | CASTGGQGNEQYF
many | TRBV5-5 | CASSLHVQGASTEAFF
many | TRBV24-1 | CATSDARSSTDTQYF
many | TRBV9 | CASSTAGVAGETQYF
NA | TRBV7-8 | CASSPRRLRSGETQYF